This T cell receptor beta chain was recovered during a study of cytomegalovirus exposure and HLA in healthy donors. Study-level results: Within a later analysis, the majority of CMV-associated TCR beta chains appeared HLA-restricted. Earlier results showed most TCR beta V segments being productive about 90% or about 30% of the time. Reportedly, TCR beta sequences accurately predicted HLA-A and HLA-B alleles in most subjects. A few of the chains that were CMV-associated were confirmed in vitro to be specific for CMV antigens.

Worth noting for this clone: Its matching antigen is unknown.

CDR3 size: 16 residues. Germline CDR1 and CDR2: SGHNT and YYREEE (reference sequence). V lost 3 bases and J lost 4; bases outside the gene matches: 10. It was with 60 Vbeta and 13 Jbeta primers that the PCR ran. Only in-frame clones appear in the TCRdb table, and some are missing; sequencing was by immunoSEQ multiplex PCR. The data show approximately 180,000 clones, approximately 85% seen once. J is TRBJ2-3 and V is TRBV5-4, with 8 bases fitting TRBD1. The TCR was taken from a man younger than 30 in good health and CMV-seronegative. The sequencing sample was made of PBMCs. CDR3 in DNA: TGTGCCAGCAGCTCACGACAGGGGCGGCAGGCAGATACGCAGTATTTT. Encoded protein: CASSSRQGRQADTQYF.